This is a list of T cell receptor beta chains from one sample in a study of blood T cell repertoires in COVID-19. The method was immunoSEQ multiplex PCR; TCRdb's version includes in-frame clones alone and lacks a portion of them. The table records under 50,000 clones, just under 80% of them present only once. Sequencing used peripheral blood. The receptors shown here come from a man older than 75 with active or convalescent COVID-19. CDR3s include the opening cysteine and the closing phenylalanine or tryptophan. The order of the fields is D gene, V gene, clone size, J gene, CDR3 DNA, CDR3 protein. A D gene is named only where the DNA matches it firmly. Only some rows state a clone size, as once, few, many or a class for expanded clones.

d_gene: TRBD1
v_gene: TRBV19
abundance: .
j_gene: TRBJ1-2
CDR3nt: TGTGCCAGTAGTATGCAACCAGGGGGCTTTGGCTACACCTTC
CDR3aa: CASSMQPGGFGYTF

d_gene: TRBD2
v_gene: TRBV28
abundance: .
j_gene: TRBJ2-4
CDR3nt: TGTGCCAGCAGAAGACAGGGACTAGCGGGGGGACAGGCCAAAAACATTCAGTACTTC
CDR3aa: CASRRQGLAGGQAKNIQYF

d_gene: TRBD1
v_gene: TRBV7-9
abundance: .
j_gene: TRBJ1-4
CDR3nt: TGTGCCAGCAGCCCAAGGGACAGGGGGATGTCGTACGAAAAACTGTTTTTT
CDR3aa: CASSPRDRGMSYEKLFF

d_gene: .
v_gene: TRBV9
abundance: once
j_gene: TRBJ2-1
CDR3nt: TGTGCCAGCAGCGTAGACGGAGGCGGATACAATGAGCAGTTCTTC
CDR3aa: CASSVDGGGYNEQFF

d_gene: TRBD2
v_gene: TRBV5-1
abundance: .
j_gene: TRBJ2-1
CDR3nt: TGCGCCAGCAGTCCAAGCGGGGGGGCCAACAATGAGCAGTTCTTC
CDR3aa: CASSPSGGANNEQFF

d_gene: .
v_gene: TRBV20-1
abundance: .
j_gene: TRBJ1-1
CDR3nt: TGCAGTGCTAGTAACAGAGCGAACACTGAAGCTTTCTTT
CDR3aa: CSASNRANTEAFF

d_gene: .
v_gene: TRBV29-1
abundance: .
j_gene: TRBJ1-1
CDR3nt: TGCAGCGTTGCACTAGGGCCCATTAGTGAAGCTTTCTTT
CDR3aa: CSVALGPISEAFF

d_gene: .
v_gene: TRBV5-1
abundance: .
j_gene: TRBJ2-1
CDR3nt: TGCGCCAGCAGGTCTTGGGGGGATGAGCAGTTCTTC
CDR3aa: CASRSWGDEQFF

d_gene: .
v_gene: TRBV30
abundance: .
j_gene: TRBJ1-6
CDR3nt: TGTGCCTGGAGCCTAAGGGGGAATTCACCCCTCCACTTT
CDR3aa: CAWSLRGNSPLHF

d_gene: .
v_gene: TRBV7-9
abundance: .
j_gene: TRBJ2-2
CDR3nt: TGTGCCAGCAGCCAAATCGGGGAGCTGTTTTTT
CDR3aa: CASSQIGELFF

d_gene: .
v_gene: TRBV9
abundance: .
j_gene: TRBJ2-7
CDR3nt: TGTGCCAGCAGCCCGGGGGACAGTCCGTCCTACGAGCAGTACTTC
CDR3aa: CASSPGDSPSYEQYF

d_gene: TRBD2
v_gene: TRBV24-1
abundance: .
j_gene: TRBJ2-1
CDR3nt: TGTGCCACCAGTGATCAATTGGGACTAGCGGGAACCTACAATGAGCAGTTCTTC
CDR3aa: CATSDQLGLAGTYNEQFF

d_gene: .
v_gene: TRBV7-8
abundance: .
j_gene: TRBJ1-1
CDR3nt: TGTGCCAGCAGCTTATTCGACACTGAAGCTTTCTTT
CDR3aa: CASSLFDTEAFF

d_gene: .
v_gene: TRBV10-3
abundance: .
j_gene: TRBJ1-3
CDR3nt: TGTGCCATCAGTGAGACAGGAACCTCTGGAAACACCATATATTTT
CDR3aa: CAISETGTSGNTIYF